This T cell receptor beta chain was sequenced during a study of T cells in Graves' hyperthyroidism and ophthalmopathy. Notes on the study in general: Researchers report that a 13 V-J model separated ophthalmopathy from stable hyperthyroidism. In blood, most of the thyroid clonotypes expanded above 0.001 were also present.

Exclusion of patients followed from uncontrolled infection, other autoimmune disease, pregnancy or lactation. Every diagnosis used clinical symptoms, serum thyroxine and TRAb, thyroid ultrasound and orbital computed tomography. Note on this clonotype: Its antigen remains unidentified.

Researchers took RNA transcripts and amplified the TCR beta CDR3 regions from them. A set of HTBI primers served as the primers for a first-round RT-PCR of the TCR CDR3. TCRdb processed the multiplex PCR reads anew with MiXCR; each CDR3 protein has one entry. The data contain approximately 510,000 distinct CDR3 sequences, around 50% of them singletons. The V gene's germline CDR1 is SGHVS and CDR2 FQNEAQ. The V gene lost 6 bases and the J gene lost 0 bases, with 12 bases spanning the gap. The CDR3 is 16 residues long. The specimen sequenced was peripheral blood or thyroid tissue (not recorded which). The chain carries TRBV7-8 and TRBJ2-6, with a tentative D call TRBD2 (6 bases). This TCR derives from an adult woman with Graves' disease, either hyperthyroidism or ophthalmopathy (not recorded which). The CDR3 loop reads CASRVADLSGANVLTF. The DNA for the CDR3 is TGTGCCAGCAGAGTAGCGGACCTCTCTGGGGCCAACGTCCTGACTTTC.